One sample yielded the 8 T cell receptor beta chains listed below, sequenced in a study of Graves' ophthalmopathy and Graves' hyperthyroidism. The study amplified TCR beta CDR3 regions using RNA transcripts. An opening RT-PCR round employed HTBI primers and preceded a second-round multiplex PCR. TCRdb recomputed calls from the multiplex PCR reads with MiXCR, one row per CDR3 protein. The table includes about 620,000 distinct CDR3 sequences, around a fifth detected once. Specimen: peripheral blood. Receptors originate from a young woman with stable Graves' hyperthyroidism. Some clones in this sample may be carry-over from other donors' samples.

This clonotype has a count of ten or more. The junction and the germline gene differ at one end; a read error may be behind it. This chain connects TRBV5-4 to TRBJ1-2; 8 bases align to TRBD1. Germline assignment: CDR1 SGHNT and CDR2 YYREEE (reference sequence). The length of the CDR3 is 13 residues. DNA of the CDR3: TGTGCCAGCAGTTTGGACAGGGCGGATGGCTACACCTTC. Amino acid sequence: CASSLDRADGYTF.

This clonotype was counted many times. This rearrangement joins TRBV12-3 or TRBV12-4 to TRBJ1-5; no clear D gene. This CDR3 comprises 14 residues. V was cut by 6 bases and J by 0 bases, with 9 bases left in between. The CDR3 loop is CASSLWGSNQPQHF. The CDR3 region has the DNA TGTGCCAGCAGCTTATGGGGTAGCAATCAGCCCCAGCATTTT.

In its sample, this clonotype was seen many times. The V and J genes are TRBV28 and TRBJ2-7, with 8 bases fitting TRBD1. Germline loops: CDR1 MDHEN, CDR2 SYDVKM. J gave up 3 bases and V 6 bases, and 4 bases lay outside the gene matches. This CDR3 spans 13 amino acids. The CDR3 DNA reads TGTGCCAGCAGAGACAGGGGAAGCTACGAGCAGTACTTC. Protein product: CASRDRGSYEQYF.

This clonotype was observed many times. This sequence joins TRBV20-1 and TRBJ2-5; 12 bases align to TRBD2. Trimming took 3 bases from V and 7 from J; bases not matched to a gene: 6. The V gene's germline CDR1 is DFQATT and CDR2 SNEGSKA (reference sequence). CDR3 length: 14 residues. As DNA, the CDR3 is TGCAGTGCTAGTTGGACTAGCGGGGACCGGACCCAGTACTTC. This sequence encodes CSASWTSGDRTQYF.

This chain links TRBV7-2 with TRBJ2-7; TRBD2 aligns across 9 bases. The junction had 2 bases not matched to a gene; V was cut back by 2 bases and J by 0 bases. The CDR3 runs 15 residues. Germline V lookup: CDR1 SGHTA, CDR2 FQGNSA. For the CDR3, the DNA is TGTGCCAGCAGCTTAATAGCGGGGGCCTCCTACGAGCAGTACTTC. Its translation: CASSLIAGASYEQYF.

This clonotype was picked up many times. The V gene is TRBV18, the J gene TRBJ2-5; TRBD2 might be the D (5 bases). The germline gives CDR1 KGHSH, CDR2 LQKENI. The CDR3 runs 15 residues. The germline V and J ends were trimmed by 4 bases and 0 bases, with 12 bases remaining between them. CDR3 DNA: TGTGCCAGCTCACGGACTCGGGCGGACCAAGAGACCCAGTACTTC. This translates into CASSRTRADQETQYF. Full variable domain (outside the CDR3, taken from reference TRBV18 and TRBJ2-5): NAGVMQNPRHLVRRRGQEARLRCSPMKGHSHVYWYRQLPEEGLKFMVYLQKENIIDESGMPKERFSAEFPKEGPSILRIQQVVRGDSAAYFCASSRTRADQETQYFGPGTRLLVL.

In its sample, this clonotype was seen a few times. This chain uses TRBV5-6 with TRBJ1-1, with TRBD1 matching over 7 bases. Unmatched junction bases numbered 15, after V lost 2 bases and J lost 8 bases. From germline, CDR1 is SGHDT and CDR2 YYEEEE. This CDR3 region has 16 residues. The CDR3 reads CASSFGDSWRFGEAFF. In nucleotides, the CDR3 is TGTGCCAGCAGCTTCGGGGACAGCTGGCGGTTCGGGGAAGCTTTCTTT.

The CDR3 region has the DNA TGTGCCAGCAGCTTTGACAGCCTCTACGAGCAGTACTTC. Translated: CASSFDSLYEQYF. The rearrangement links TRBV7-2 to TRBJ2-7; the D gene is possibly TRBD1 (5 bases). Germline V gene lookup returns CDR1 SGHTA and CDR2 FQGNSA. The CDR3 runs to 13 residues. V shed 3 bases and J shed 3 bases, with 9 bases lying between them.